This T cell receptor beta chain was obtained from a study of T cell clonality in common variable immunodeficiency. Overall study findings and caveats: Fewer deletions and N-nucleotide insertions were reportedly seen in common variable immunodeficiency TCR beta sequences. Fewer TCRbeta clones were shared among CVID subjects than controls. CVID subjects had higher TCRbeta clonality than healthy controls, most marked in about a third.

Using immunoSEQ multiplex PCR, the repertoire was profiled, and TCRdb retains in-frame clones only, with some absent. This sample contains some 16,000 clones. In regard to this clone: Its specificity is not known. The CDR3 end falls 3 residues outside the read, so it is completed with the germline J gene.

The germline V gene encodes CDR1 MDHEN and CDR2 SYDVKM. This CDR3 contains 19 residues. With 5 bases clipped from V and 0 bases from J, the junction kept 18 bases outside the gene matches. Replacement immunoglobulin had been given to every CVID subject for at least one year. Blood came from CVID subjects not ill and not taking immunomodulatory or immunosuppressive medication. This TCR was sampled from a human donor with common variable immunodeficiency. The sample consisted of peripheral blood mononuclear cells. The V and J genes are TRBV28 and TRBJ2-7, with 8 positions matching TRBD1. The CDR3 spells CASSNGTGPYLAISYEQYF. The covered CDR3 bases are TGTGCCAGCAGTAATGGGACAGGACCCTACCTGGCCATCTCCTACGAG.